These 24 T cell receptor beta chains were sequenced from one sample in a study of regulatory T cells in long-lasting Graves disease. Sequencing libraries for TCR beta were prepared with iRepertoire HTBI primers and Arm-PCR of CDR3 regions. Using its own MiXCR run on the multiplex PCR reads, TCRdb lists one record per CDR3 protein. The sample holds approximately 440,000 distinct CDR3 sequences, 23% seen once. As to time point: persistent/refractory GD, antithyroid drugs over 5 years with positive TRAb. PBMCs were the source of the RNA used for TCR sequencing. Sample: peripheral blood mononuclear cells (PBMCs), taken when the disease was refractory, from a patient treated with antithyroid drugs. These receptors were obtained from a female donor with Graves disease.

This clonotype turned up a few times. The gene calls are TRBV7-8 and TRBJ2-7, with a possible D match to TRBD1 (6 bases). This CDR3 contains 15 residues. In germline, CDR1 is SGHVS, CDR2 FQNEAQ. The V and J ends lost 1 base and 3 bases respectively, with 13 bases between them. The CDR3 sequence: CASSLVVRGIYEQYF. Here the CDR3 DNA reads TGTGCCAGCAGCTTAGTGGTCAGGGGAATCTACGAGCAGTACTTC.

This clonotype has more than one count but fewer than ten. The V call is TRBV2, the J call TRBJ2-7, with 7 bases lining up with TRBD2. CDR3 length: 17 residues. Trimming removed 6 bases from V and 3 bases from J; junction bases left unmatched: 17. Germline V CDR1 and CDR2: SNHLY, FYNNEI. This chain's CDR3 is CASRRRLAEAKHYEQYF. CDR3 in DNA: TGTGCCAGCAGGCGACGGCTAGCGGAAGCAAAACACTACGAGCAGTACTTC.

V and J are TRBV28 and TRBJ2-1; no clear D. The V end was cut by 5 bases, the J end by 7 bases, with 21 bases between. The germline V gene encodes CDR1 MDHEN and CDR2 SYDVKM. This CDR3 spans 16 amino acids. CDR3 DNA: TGTGCCAGCAGTCCCTTTGTGGGATTGGGCCCAAATGAGCAGTTCTTC. The encoded protein is CASSPFVGLGPNEQFF.

V is TRBV29-1 and J is TRBJ1-4; D not resolved. This CDR3 is built from 15 residues. With 0 bases removed from V and 4 bases from J, the gap between germline ends came to 12 bases. The germline gives CDR1 SQVTM, CDR2 ANQGSEA. CDR3 bases: TGCAGCGTTGAAGATCGGCTGGCTGGTAATGAAAAACTGTTTTTT. The encoded protein is CSVEDRLAGNEKLFF.

In this sample, this clonotype turned up a few times. The gene calls are TRBV18 and TRBJ1-1; D is undetermined. CDR1 is KGHSH and CDR2 is LQKENI in the germline V gene. CDR3 length equals 14 residues. Trimming took off 6 bases at V and 0 bases at J, with 11 bases between the two ends. In DNA form, the CDR3 reads TGTGCCAGCTCTAGGATGGAGGTGAACACTGAAGCTTTCTTT. Residues: CASSRMEVNTEAFF. Full variable domain (remainder filled in from reference TRBV18 and TRBJ1-1): NAGVMQNPRHLVRRRGQEARLRCSPMKGHSHVYWYRQLPEEGLKFMVYLQKENIIDESGMPKERFSAEFPKEGPSILRIQQVVRGDSAAYFCASSRMEVNTEAFFGQGTRLTVV.

The chain couples TRBV20-1 to TRBJ2-7, with 7 bases identical to TRBD1. This CDR3 spans 16 amino acids. Per germline, CDR1 DFQATT and CDR2 SNEGSKA (reference sequence). The J segment lost 3 bases and the V segment lost 0 bases, leaving 11 bases of the junction unmatched. The CDR3 sequence: CSARDPQLRTGYEQYF. The CDR3 DNA is TGCAGTGCTAGAGATCCCCAATTGAGGACAGGCTACGAGCAGTACTTC.

This clonotype has at least ten counts. The genes are TRBV28 and TRBJ1-5; TRBD1 agrees at 7 bases. This CDR3 is built from 13 residues. With V trimmed by 6 bases and J by 3 bases, 2 bases remained unmatched. The germline CDR1 and CDR2 sequences are MDHEN and SYDVKM. CDR3 protein: CASSDRANQPQHF. DNA of the CDR3: TGTGCCAGCAGCGACAGGGCCAATCAGCCCCAGCATTTT.

This clonotype was seen ten or more times. The chain is built from TRBV12-3 or TRBV12-4 and TRBJ2-7; weak D call: TRBD2 (6 bases). The CDR3 consists of 16 residues. Trimming removed 2 bases from V and 2 bases from J, with 16 bases in between. The CDR3 coding sequence is TGTGCCAGCAGTTTATATCGCGGGGCCTCCACCTACGAGCAGTACTTC. Amino acid sequence: CASSLYRGASTYEQYF.

This clonotype was seen repeatedly, ten times or more. The chain couples TRBV9 to TRBJ1-2; D might be TRBD1 (5 bases). This CDR3 comprises 12 residues. Germline lookup yields CDR1 SGDLS and CDR2 YYNGEE. Trimming cost V 5 bases and J 1 base, with 6 bases left between them. For the CDR3, the DNA is TGTGCCAGCAGGGGGGGTAACTATGGCTACACCTTC. This codes for CASRGGNYGYTF.

The sample holds many counts of this clonotype. This CDR3 is CASSLEGSSGNTIYF. CDR3 in DNA: TGTGCCAGCAGTTTAGAGGGGTCCTCTGGAAACACCATATATTTT. The chain has TRBV12-3 or TRBV12-4 and TRBJ1-3, with a possible D match to TRBD1 (5 bases). V lost 1 base, J lost 0 bases, and 7 bases lay in between. The CDR3 extends over 15 amino acids.

V usage is TRBV5-4 and J usage is TRBJ2-7; 9 positions match TRBD1. Germline V gives CDR1 SGHNT, CDR2 YYREEE (reference sequence). The CDR3 sequence is 16 residues long. Trimming took 1 base from V and 3 from J; bases not matched to a gene: 8. CDR3 DNA: TGTGCCAGCAGCTTGCTCGTGGGACAGGGAAGCTACGAGCAGTACTTC. Its protein is CASSLLVGQGSYEQYF.

The rearrangement joins TRBV11-2 to TRBJ1-3; D is ambiguous. The CDR3 consists of 15 residues. V lost 2 bases and J 0 bases, leaving 8 bases between the germline ends. Germline V gives CDR1 SGHAT, CDR2 FQNNGV. CDR3: CASSLKGLSGNTIYF. CDR3 in DNA: TGTGCCAGCAGCTTAAAGGGCCTCTCTGGAAACACCATATATTTT.

The table lists this clonotype with many counts. V gene TRBV7-2 combines with J gene TRBJ1-1; D is unresolved. Per germline, CDR1 SGHTA and CDR2 FQGNSA. Trimming removed 1 base at V and 1 base at J, with 7 bases between. This CDR3 has 14 amino acids. The CDR3 sequence is CASSLDPGNTEAFF. For the CDR3, the DNA is TGTGCCAGCAGCTTAGATCCGGGGAACACTGAAGCTTTCTTT.

Of note for this clonotype: It may be a read error: a sequence one base away is much more abundant. The rearrangement links TRBV28 to TRBJ1-2; D unresolved. The CDR3 spans 18 residues. V gave up 7 bases and J gave up 0 bases, with 24 bases separating them. Germline CDR1 reads MDHEN; CDR2 reads SYDVKM. CDR3 DNA: TGTGCCAGCACCTCGCAGGAACACTCGAATTCAGCTAACTATGGCTACACCTTC. Translated, it gives CASTSQEHSNSANYGYTF.

This clonotype was counted a few times. J is TRBJ2-3 and V is TRBV5-6, with TRBD2 matching over 11 bases. Germline V CDR1 and CDR2: SGHDT, YYEEEE. Trimming cost V 2 bases and J 0 bases; bases outside gene matches: 2. The CDR3 is made up of 16 amino acids. CDR3 sequence (DNA): TGTGCCAGCAGCTTTCGGACTAGCGGGAGCACAGATACGCAGTATTTT. Translation gives CASSFRTSGSTDTQYF.

The chain uses TRBV28 and TRBJ2-5; D gene ambiguous. This CDR3 is 14 amino acids long. CDR1 MDHEN and CDR2 SYDVKM come from the germline V gene. V dropped 1 base and J dropped 5 bases, with 11 bases sitting between them. DNA for the CDR3: TGTGCCAGCAGTTTATCCCAGTCTCGGGAGACCCAGTACTTC. Residues: CASSLSQSRETQYF.

The chain has TRBV20-1 and TRBJ1-2; D unclear. Germline-derived CDR1 and CDR2 are DFQATT and SNEGSKA (reference sequence). The CDR3 loop spans 14 amino acids. Trimming took off 1 base at V and 2 bases at J, with 11 bases between the two ends. The CDR3 bases are TGCAGTGCTAGAGGGCAGACAAACAACTATGGCTACACCTTC. Amino acids: CSARGQTNNYGYTF.

This sequence joins TRBV29-1 and TRBJ2-7; tentative D call: TRBD1 (6 bases). Trimming removed 6 bases from V and 2 bases from J, with 17 bases in between. This CDR3 has 14 residues. CDR1 and CDR2 (germline): SQVTM, ANQGSEA. The CDR3 DNA reads TGCAGCGTGAGGCCGTCAGGGGTTACCTACGAGCAGTACTTC. This gives the protein CSVRPSGVTYEQYF.

CDR3 in amino acids: CASSLRTVSGNTIYF. The CDR3 bases are TGTGCCAGCAGCCTAAGGACAGTCTCTGGAAACACCATATATTTT. The chain employs TRBV7-2 and TRBJ1-3; D perhaps matches TRBD1 (6 bases). Trimming cost V 5 bases and J 0 bases, with 11 bases left between them. CDR1 and CDR2 (germline): SGHTA, FQGNSA. This CDR3 comprises 15 residues.

A single count supports this clonotype. The chain uses TRBV6-5 and TRBJ2-5; 10 bases agree with TRBD1. CDR1 and CDR2 (germline): MNHEY, SVGAGI. V was clipped by 4 bases and J by 5 bases; unmatched bases: 7. This CDR3 is 15 amino acids long. DNA for the CDR3: TGTGCCAGCAGTTGGGACAGGGGCGGAGAGGAGACCCAGTACTTC. Its protein product is CASSWDRGGEETQYF.

This clonotype was detected a few times. This chain joins TRBV6-1 and TRBJ2-7; the D gene is possibly TRBD1 (5 bases). This CDR3 has 15 residues. Germline V gives CDR1 MNHNS, CDR2 SASEGT. V lost 5 bases to trimming and J lost 9 bases, with 23 bases between them. DNA for the CDR3: TGTGCCAGCAGTCCCCTAACTGCCGACAGTCGAGTGCAGTACTTC. Amino acid sequence: CASSPLTADSRVQYF.

In its sample, this clonotype was seen a few times. This sequence joins TRBV24-1 and TRBJ2-5; D is uncertain. This CDR3 contains 11 residues. Trimming removed 8 bases from V and 1 base from J, with 4 bases in between. Germline-derived CDR1 and CDR2 are KGHDR and SFDVKD. CDR3 nucleotide sequence: TGTGCCACCATACTCCAAGAGACCCAGTACTTC. Its protein is CATILQETQYF.

This clonotype was picked up a small number of times. CDR3 amino acids: CASSFFSAGETQYF. The CDR3 region has the DNA TGTGCCAGCAGCTTCTTTAGCGCTGGAGAGACCCAGTACTTC. The chain recombines TRBV7-2 with TRBJ2-5; TRBD2 is a possible D gene (5 bases). This CDR3 has 14 amino acids. Germline V lookup: CDR1 SGHTA, CDR2 FQGNSA. Trimming cost V 3 bases and J 4 bases, with 12 bases left between them. Filled out from reference TRBV7-2 and TRBJ2-5, the complete variable domain reads GAGVSQSPSNKVTEKGKDVELRCDPISGHTALYWYRQSLGQGLEFLIYFQGNSAPDKSGLPSDRFSAERTGGSVSTLTIQRTQQEDSAVYLCASSFFSAGETQYFGPGTRLLVL.

The J gene is TRBJ1-1, the V gene TRBV10-3, with D perhaps matching TRBD1 (5 bases). The V end was cut by 0 bases, the J end by 3 bases, with 11 bases between. Per germline, CDR1 ENHRY and CDR2 SYGVKD. The CDR3 has 15 residues. For the CDR3, the DNA is TGTGCCATCAGTGAGTCGGGGGTGGACGACACTGAAGCTTTCTTT. Amino acids: CAISESGVDDTEAFF.